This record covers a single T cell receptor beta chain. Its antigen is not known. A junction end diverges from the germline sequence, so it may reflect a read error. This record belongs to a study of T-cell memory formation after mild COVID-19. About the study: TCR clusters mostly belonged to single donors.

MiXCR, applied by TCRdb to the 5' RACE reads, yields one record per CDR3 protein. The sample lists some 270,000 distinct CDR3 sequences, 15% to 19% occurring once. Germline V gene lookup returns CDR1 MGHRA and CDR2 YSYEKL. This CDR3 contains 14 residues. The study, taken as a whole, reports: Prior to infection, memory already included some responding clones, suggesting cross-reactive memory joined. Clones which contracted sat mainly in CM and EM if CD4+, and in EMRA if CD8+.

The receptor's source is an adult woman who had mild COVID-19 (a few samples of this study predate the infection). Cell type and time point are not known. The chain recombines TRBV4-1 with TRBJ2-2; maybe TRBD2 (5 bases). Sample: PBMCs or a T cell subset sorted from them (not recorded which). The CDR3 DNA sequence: TGCGGCAGCCGTGGAACGGGGATGACCGGGGAGCTGTTTTTT. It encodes CGSRGTGMTGELFF.